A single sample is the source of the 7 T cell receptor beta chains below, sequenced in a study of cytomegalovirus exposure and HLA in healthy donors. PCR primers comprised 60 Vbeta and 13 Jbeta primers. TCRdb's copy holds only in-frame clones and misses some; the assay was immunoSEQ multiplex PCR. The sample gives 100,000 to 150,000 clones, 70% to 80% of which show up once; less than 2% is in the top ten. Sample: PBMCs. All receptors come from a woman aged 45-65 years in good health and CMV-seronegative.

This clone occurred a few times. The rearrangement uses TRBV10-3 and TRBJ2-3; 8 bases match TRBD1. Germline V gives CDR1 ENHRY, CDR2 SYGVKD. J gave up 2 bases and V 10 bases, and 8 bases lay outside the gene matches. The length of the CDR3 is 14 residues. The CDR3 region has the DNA TGTGCCAGCGAGGACAGGGTCGACACAGATACGCAGTATTTT. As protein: CASEDRVDTDTQYF.

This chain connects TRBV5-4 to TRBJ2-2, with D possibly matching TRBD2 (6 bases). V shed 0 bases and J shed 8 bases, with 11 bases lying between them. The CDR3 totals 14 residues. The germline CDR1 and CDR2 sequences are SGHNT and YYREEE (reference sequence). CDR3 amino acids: CASSLELATGELFF. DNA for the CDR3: TGTGCCAGCAGCTTGGAGCTAGCGACGGGGGAGCTGTTTTTT.

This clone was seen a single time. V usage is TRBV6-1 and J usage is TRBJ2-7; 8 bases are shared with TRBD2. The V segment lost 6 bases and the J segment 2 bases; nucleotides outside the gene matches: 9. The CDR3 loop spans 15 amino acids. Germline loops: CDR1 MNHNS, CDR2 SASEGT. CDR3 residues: CASRLMGLGTYEQYF. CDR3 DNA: TGTGCCAGCAGATTGATGGGACTAGGGACCTACGAGCAGTACTTC.

The CDR3 sequence: CASSLAAGEQFF. The DNA of the CDR3 is TGTGCCAGCAGTTTAGCGGCGGGTGAGCAGTTCTTC. The genes are TRBV27 and TRBJ2-1; D perhaps matches TRBD2 (5 bases). V lost 2 bases and J 9 bases, leaving 8 bases between the germline ends. This CDR3 has 12 residues. Germline-derived CDR1 and CDR2 are MNHEY and SMNVEV (reference sequence).

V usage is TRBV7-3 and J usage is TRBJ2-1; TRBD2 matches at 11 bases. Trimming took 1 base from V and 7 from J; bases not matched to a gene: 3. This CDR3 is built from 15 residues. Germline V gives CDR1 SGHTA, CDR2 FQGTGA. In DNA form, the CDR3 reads TGTGCCAGCAGCTTAAGACTAGCGGGACTTAATGAGCAGTTCTTC. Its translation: CASSLRLAGLNEQFF.

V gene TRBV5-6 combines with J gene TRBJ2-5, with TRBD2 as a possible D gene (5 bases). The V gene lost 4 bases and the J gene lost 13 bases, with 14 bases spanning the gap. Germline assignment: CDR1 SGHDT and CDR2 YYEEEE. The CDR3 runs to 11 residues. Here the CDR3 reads CASSRSGPPYF. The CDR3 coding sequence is TGTGCCAGCAGCCGCAGCGGACCTCCGTACTTC.

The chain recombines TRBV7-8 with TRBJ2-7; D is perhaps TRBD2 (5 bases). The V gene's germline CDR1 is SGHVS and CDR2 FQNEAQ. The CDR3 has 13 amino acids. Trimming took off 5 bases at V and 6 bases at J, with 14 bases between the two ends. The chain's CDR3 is CASSAILDAEQYF. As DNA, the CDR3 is TGTGCCAGCAGCGCGATACTAGATGCCGAGCAGTACTTC.